This T cell receptor (beta chain) was documented in a study of CD8 T cells in ankylosing spondylitis. General study results and limits: Earlier authors reported some of these motif variants in reactive arthritis synovial fluid and blood. Reportedly, matched ankylosing spondylitis synovial fluid was significantly enriched for disease-linked clones. Clones linked with disease were CD8+ and fairly uncommon in the peripheral blood.

The germline V and J ends were trimmed by 0 bases and 4 bases, with 7 bases remaining between them. This CDR3 comprises 12 residues. Germline-derived CDR1 and CDR2 are SQVTM and ANQGSEA. In its sample, this clonotype was seen a few times. Its target is unknown. Quantitative 5'-RACE was performed with molecular barcodes, and it yielded the TCR beta libraries. TCRdb itself ran the 5' RACE reads through MiXCR, one entry per CDR3 protein. Here the sample spans 250,000 or so distinct CDR3 sequences, about 24% being singletons. The sample comprised blood, either unsorted or a sorted T cell fraction (not recorded which). The rearrangement links TRBV29-1 to TRBJ2-7; D unclear. This receptor was taken from a male donor with ankylosing spondylitis or in good health (not recorded which). The CDR3 region is CSVEDPTYEQYF. The CDR3 DNA is TGCAGCGTTGAAGATCCTACTTACGAGCAGTACTTC.